The source of this TCR beta chain is a study of T-cell reconstitution after alpha-beta-depleted transplantation in children. As it was prepared, the TCRbeta library received unique molecular identifiers. Each CDR3 protein is one row after TCRdb ran MiXCR on the PCR reads. This sample carries 490,000 or so distinct CDR3 sequences, around an eighth of them seen once, and the ten largest clones take 4.5% to 6%. The V gene's germline CDR1 is SEHNR and CDR2 FQNEAQ (reference sequence). Trimming took off 1 base at V and 3 bases at J, with 13 bases between the two ends. The CDR3 length is 15 residues. The source is a human donor who donated a stem cell graft to a child with combined immunodeficiency. Source: PBMCs from the stem cell graft donor, taken from the stem cell graft. The rearrangement links TRBV7-9 to TRBJ2-7; D may be TRBD2 (6 bases). DNA of the CDR3: TGTGCCAGCAGCTTAGGACCGGGGGAGCTCTACGAGCAGTACTTC. Protein sequence: CASSLGPGELYEQYF.